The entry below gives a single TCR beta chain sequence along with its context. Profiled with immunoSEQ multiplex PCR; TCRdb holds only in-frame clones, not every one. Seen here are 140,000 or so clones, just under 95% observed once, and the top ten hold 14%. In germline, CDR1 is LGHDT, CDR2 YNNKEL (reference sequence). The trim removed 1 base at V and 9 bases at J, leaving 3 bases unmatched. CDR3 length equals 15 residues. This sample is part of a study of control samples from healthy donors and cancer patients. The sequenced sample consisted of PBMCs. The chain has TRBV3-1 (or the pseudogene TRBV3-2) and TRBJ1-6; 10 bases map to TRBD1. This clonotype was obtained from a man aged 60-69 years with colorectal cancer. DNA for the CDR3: TGTGCCAGCAGCCAAGGTGGGACAGGGGTTTCACCCCTCCACTTT. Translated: CASSQGGTGVSPLHF.